A few counts support the clone carrying this TCR beta chain. What it binds is unknown. The sample is drawn from a study of post-analysis software for immune sequencing data. Overall study context: Recorded disease courses covered relapsing-remitting, secondary progressive and progressive-relapsing multiple sclerosis. Some patients had no subtype annotation.

Notes on the study in general: TRBV5-6, TRBV5-1 and TRBV20-1 were among 4 or 5 TRBV segments more frequent in patients than controls. Samples from a shared batch, those prepared together, strongly co-clustered by F measure.

Unique molecular identifiers had been added to the TCR beta cDNA libraries. The source material, roughly 0.9 to 11 million T cells, gave rise to roughly 500,000 cDNA molecules. TCRdb called the PCR reads again in MiXCR, with one record for every CDR3 protein. In the table there are 450,000 or so distinct CDR3 sequences, 45% of which are singletons. J was trimmed by 0 bases and V by 4 bases; bases with no gene match: 6. Germline assignment: CDR1 SGHRS and CDR2 YFSETQ. This CDR3 spans 15 amino acids. Sequenced: blood. The clonotype originates from a girl aged 10-17 years with multiple sclerosis. The V call is TRBV5-1, the J call TRBJ1-2, with 7 bases identical to TRBD1. CDR3 nucleotide sequence: TGCGCCAGCAGCGAGGGGACAGCAACTAACTATGGCTACACCTTC. Protein sequence: CASSEGTATNYGYTF.